One and the same sample provided the 4 T cell receptor beta chains below, sequenced in a study of blood T cell repertoires in COVID-19 (TCRdb year 2020). To prepare the library, the immunoSEQ multiplex PCR assay was applied. TCRdb provides this immuneACCESS table in a form limited to in-frame rearrangements. Some clones are lacking; in checked studies, under half of them reflect an unresolved V gene, and why the rest are absent is not known. Recorded for this sample are 280,000 or so clones; 70% to 90% of them occurred a single time. Clones ranked in the top ten supply approximately 2.2% of the sample. Material: peripheral blood. These receptors were collected from a woman aged 25 to 39 who had recovered from COVID-19.

The chain couples TRBV4-1 to TRBJ1-3; D is unresolved. Deletions cut 0 bases from V and 3 bases from J, with 12 bases between. CDR3 size: 16 residues. Germline V gene data show CDR1 as MGHRA and CDR2 as YSYEKL. The CDR3 DNA reads TGCGCCAGCAGCCAAGACGCCGACGGGGATGGAAACACCATATATTTT. Its protein product is CASSQDADGDGNTIYF.

The V call is TRBV7-3, the J call TRBJ2-7; TRBD2 agrees at 9 bases. The CDR3 runs to 16 residues. Germline V gene sequence: CDR1 SGHTA, CDR2 FQGTGA. Unmatched junction bases numbered 9, after V lost 0 bases and J lost 6 bases. The CDR3 spells CASSLTYLGLASEQYF. DNA of the CDR3: TGTGCCAGCAGCTTAACGTATTTGGGACTAGCAAGCGAGCAGTACTTC.

V usage is TRBV2 and J usage is TRBJ2-7, with TRBD1 identical over 9 bases. J lost 5 bases, V lost 4 bases, and 3 bases had no gene match. The germline V gene has CDR1 SNHLY and CDR2 FYNNEI. CDR3 size: 13 residues. CDR3 protein: CASSGGTGNEQYF. CDR3 nucleotide sequence: TGTGCCAGCAGTGGAGGGACAGGGAACGAGCAGTACTTC.

V usage is TRBV19 and J usage is TRBJ2-2; TRBD1 might be the D (6 bases). The V end was cut by 6 bases, the J end by 6 bases, with 11 bases between. This CDR3 is built from 13 residues. Germline-derived CDR1 and CDR2 are LNHDA and SQIVND (reference sequence). The CDR3 DNA reads as TGTGCCAGTAGAACTCAGGGGTCCGGGGAGCTGTTTTTT. Protein product: CASRTQGSGELFF.